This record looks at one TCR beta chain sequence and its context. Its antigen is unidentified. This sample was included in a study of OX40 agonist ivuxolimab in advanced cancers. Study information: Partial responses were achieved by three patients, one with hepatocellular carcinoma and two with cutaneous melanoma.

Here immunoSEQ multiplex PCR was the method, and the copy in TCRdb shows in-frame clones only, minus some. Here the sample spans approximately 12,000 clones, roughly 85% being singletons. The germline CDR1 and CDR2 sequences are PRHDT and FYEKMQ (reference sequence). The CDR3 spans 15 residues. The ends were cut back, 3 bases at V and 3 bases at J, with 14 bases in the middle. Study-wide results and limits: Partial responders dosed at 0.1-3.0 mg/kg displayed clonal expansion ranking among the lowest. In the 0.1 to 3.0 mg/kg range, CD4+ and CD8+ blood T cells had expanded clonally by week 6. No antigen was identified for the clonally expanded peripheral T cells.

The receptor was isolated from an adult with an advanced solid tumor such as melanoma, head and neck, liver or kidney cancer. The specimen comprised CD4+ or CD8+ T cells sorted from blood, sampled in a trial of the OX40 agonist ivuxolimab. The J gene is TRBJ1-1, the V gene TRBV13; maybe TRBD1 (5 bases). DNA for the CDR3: TGTGCCAGCAGCTTCTACCAGGGAAGTGACACTGAAGCTTTCTTT. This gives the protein CASSFYQGSDTEAFF.